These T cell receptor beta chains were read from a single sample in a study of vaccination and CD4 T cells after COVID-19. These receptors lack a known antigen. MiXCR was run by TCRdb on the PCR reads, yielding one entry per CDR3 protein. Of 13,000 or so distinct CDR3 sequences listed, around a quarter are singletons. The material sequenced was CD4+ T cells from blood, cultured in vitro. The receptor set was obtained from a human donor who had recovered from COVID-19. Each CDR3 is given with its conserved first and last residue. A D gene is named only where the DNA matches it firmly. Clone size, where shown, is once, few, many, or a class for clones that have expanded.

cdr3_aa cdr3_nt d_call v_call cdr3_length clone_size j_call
CASSPTTANTGELFF TGCGCCAGCAGCCCGACTACCGCGAACACCGGGGAGCTGTTTTTT . TRBV5-1 15 . TRBJ2-2
CASSDITGTDWQFF TGTGCCAGCAGTGATATCACAGGGACCGACTGGCAGTTCTTC . TRBV6-1 14 . TRBJ2-1
CASSPRDSEAFF TGTGCCAGTAGTCCCCGGGACAGTGAAGCTTTCTTT TRBD1 TRBV19 12 . TRBJ1-1
CAWSTRRNAEAFF TGTGCCTGGAGCACACGACGGAATGCTGAAGCTTTCTTT . TRBV30 13 . TRBJ1-1
CASSLNGPRGRSSEKLFF TGTGCCAGCAGCTTAAATGGCCCCCGGGGTAGGAGCTCTGAAAAACTGTTTTTT . TRBV7-9 18 . TRBJ1-4
CASSLAGTGGIGYTF TGCGCCAGCAGCTTGGCTGGGACAGGGGGGATTGGCTACACCTTC TRBD1 TRBV5-1 15 . TRBJ1-2
CASRPSGGTDTQYF TGTGCCAGCAGGCCTAGCGGGGGCACAGATACGCAGTATTTT TRBD2 TRBV11-2 14 . TRBJ2-3
CASSRTDSGNTIYF TGTGCCAGCAGCCGAACCGACTCTGGAAACACCATATATTTT . TRBV7-9 14 . TRBJ1-3
CASSSVVEGAGANVLTF TGTGCCAGCAGCAGCGTTGTAGAGGGCGCTGGGGCCAACGTCCTGACTTTC . TRBV5-3 17 . TRBJ2-6
CASRMYGGVGELFF TGTGCCAGCAGGATGTACGGGGGGGTCGGGGAGCTGTTTTTT TRBD2 TRBV6-1 14 . TRBJ2-2
CASSSRTRGTDTQYF TGTGCCAGCAGTTCCCGGACTCGGGGCACAGATACGCAGTATTTT . TRBV6-2/TRBV6-3 15 . TRBJ2-3
CASSLSPLLAGGLFSTDTQYF TGTGCCAGCAGCTTATCGCCGCTTTTGGCAGGCGGCCTATTTAGCACAGATACGCAGTATTTT . TRBV7-2 21 few TRBJ2-3
CAIRGTREETQYF TGTGCCATCAGGGGGACTAGAGAAGAGACCCAGTACTTC TRBD2 TRBV10-3 13 . TRBJ2-5
CASSSRLAGTDTQYF TGTGCCAGTAGTAGCCGACTAGCGGGGACTGATACGCAGTATTTT TRBD2 TRBV19 15 . TRBJ2-3
CASSLSQGVRYGYTF TGTGCCAGCAGTTTATCTCAGGGGGTTAGGTATGGCTACACCTTC TRBD1 TRBV27 15 few TRBJ1-2
CASSLEAADSPLHF TGTGCCAGCAGCTTGGAGGCAGCCGATTCACCCCTCCACTTT . TRBV5-5 14 . TRBJ1-6
CASGLGGQGDQPQHF TGTGCTAGTGGTTTGGGGGGACAGGGTGATCAGCCCCAGCATTTT TRBD1 TRBV12-5 15 . TRBJ1-5
CASSYLGGGSLHF TGTGCCAGCAGTTACCTGGGGGGGGGATCCCTCCACTTT . TRBV6-5 13 few TRBJ1-6
CSARDRVYSYEQYF TGCAGTGCTAGAGATCGAGTCTACTCCTACGAGCAGTACTTC . TRBV20-1 14 . TRBJ2-7
CSARDWEETQYF TGCAGTGCTAGAGATTGGGAGGAGACCCAGTACTTC . TRBV20-1 12 . TRBJ2-5
CASSDLRTSGNTGELFF TGCGCCAGCAGTGACCTACGGACTAGCGGGAACACCGGGGAGCTGTTTTTT TRBD2 TRBV10-1 17 . TRBJ2-2
CASSLSASGSHGYTF TGCGCCAGCAGCTTGTCCGCCTCGGGATCCCATGGCTACACCTTC . TRBV5-1 15 few TRBJ1-2
CSAPLGGWLYNEQFF TGCAGTGCTCCACTGGGGGGGTGGTTGTACAATGAGCAGTTCTTC TRBD2 TRBV20-1 15 . TRBJ2-1
CASSPSTGVNTEAFF TGTGCCAGCAGCCCCTCGACAGGGGTGAACACTGAAGCTTTCTTT TRBD1 TRBV7-2 15 . TRBJ1-1
CASSPGGARETQYF TGCGCCAGCAGTCCCGGTGGGGCGCGGGAGACCCAGTACTTC . TRBV5-1 14 . TRBJ2-5
CASMSREGITEAFF TGTGCCAGCATGAGCAGGGAGGGGATCACTGAAGCTTTCTTT . TRBV12-3/TRBV12-4 14 . TRBJ1-1
CSARVQGQTYNSPLHF TGCAGTGCTAGGGTCCAGGGGCAAACTTATAATTCACCCCTCCACTTT . TRBV20-1 16 . TRBJ1-6
CASSRQGTQETQYF TGCGCCAGCAGCCGACAGGGGACTCAAGAGACCCAGTACTTC TRBD1 TRBV5-1 14 few TRBJ2-5
CASKGGGAANTGELFF TGCGCCAGCAAAGGAGGGGGAGCCGCGAACACCGGGGAGCTGTTTTTT . TRBV4-1 16 few TRBJ2-2
CASSKGQTGGGKDTQYF TGTGCCAGCAGCAAAGGCCAGACAGGGGGGGGAAAAGATACGCAGTATTTT . TRBV21-1 17 few TRBJ2-3
CASSLGNRAPDTQYF TGTGCCAGCAGCTTAGGAAACAGGGCCCCAGATACGCAGTATTTT . TRBV11-3 15 few TRBJ2-3
CASSLVGNTYEQYF TGCGCCAGCAGCTTGGTTGGCAATACCTACGAGCAGTACTTC . TRBV5-1 14 . TRBJ2-7
CASALGATYGYTF TGTGCCAGCGCCTTGGGGGCGACCTATGGCTACACCTTC . TRBV19 13 few TRBJ1-2
CAWRGQGGSNGYTF TGTGCCTGGAGGGGACAGGGGGGATCTAATGGCTACACCTTC TRBD1 TRBV30 14 . TRBJ1-2
CASSLSNDFLTTGGSTDTQYF TGTGCCAGCAGCTTGTCCAACGACTTCCTTACGACAGGCGGCAGCACAGATACGCAGTATTTT . TRBV7-2 21 . TRBJ2-3
CASSRGDIGTDTQYF TGTGCCAGTAGTCGAGGGGATATCGGCACAGATACGCAGTATTTT . TRBV19 15 few TRBJ2-3
CSARDSDRLNQPQHF TGCAGTGCTAGAGACTCAGACAGACTCAATCAGCCCCAGCATTTT . TRBV20-1 15 few TRBJ1-5
CASSLRNRDHQPQHF TGTGCCAGCAGTTTACGTAACAGGGATCATCAGCCCCAGCATTTT . TRBV27 15 . TRBJ1-5
CASSTPNLADTQYF TGTGCCAGCAGCACACCCAATTTAGCAGATACGCAGTATTTT . TRBV21-1 14 . TRBJ2-3
CASSRVLRSYEQYF TGTGCCAGCAGTCGGGTCCTTCGCTCCTACGAGCAGTACTTC . TRBV6-2/TRBV6-3 14 . TRBJ2-7
CASSPPAAGGFSSYEQYF TGTGCCAGCAGCCCCCCGGCAGCGGGGGGGTTTAGCTCCTACGAGCAGTACTTC TRBD2 TRBV12-3/TRBV12-4 18 . TRBJ2-7
CSAGVDRGGTEAFF TGCAGTGCTGGGGTAGACAGGGGAGGAACTGAAGCTTTCTTT TRBD1 TRBV20-1 14 . TRBJ1-1
CASSLNPWDRVYEQYF TGTGCCAGCAGTTTAAACCCCTGGGACAGGGTCTACGAGCAGTACTTC TRBD1 TRBV27 16 few TRBJ2-7
CASSLGGGANTDTQYF TGTGCCAGCAGCTTGGGTGGGGGCGCGAACACAGATACGCAGTATTTT . TRBV5-4 16 . TRBJ2-3
CASSQGQGVNGYTF TGTGCCAGCAGCCAGGGACAGGGAGTCAATGGCTACACCTTC TRBD1 TRBV7-2 14 few TRBJ1-2
CASSMGLAGLSSYNEQFF TGTGCCAGCAGTATGGGACTAGCGGGGCTTAGCTCCTACAATGAGCAGTTCTTC TRBD2 TRBV12-3/TRBV12-4 18 few TRBJ2-1
CSARDLANSPLHF TGCAGTGCTAGGGATTTAGCCAATTCACCCCTCCACTTT . TRBV20-1 13 medium-sized TRBJ1-6
CASSQAREVGYTF TGTGCCAGCAGCCAAGCACGGGAGGTGGGCTACACCTTC . TRBV14 13 few TRBJ1-2
CASSLPGQGSPHEQYF TGTGCCAGCAGCTTGCCCGGACAGGGGAGTCCCCACGAGCAGTACTTC TRBD1 TRBV5-8 16 . TRBJ2-7
CASSVIFALTSNTEAFF TGTGCCAGCAGCGTGATTTTCGCCCTTACGTCGAACACTGAAGCTTTCTTT . TRBV5-6 17 . TRBJ1-1
CTSSEIGTGANNSPLHF TGTACCAGCAGTGAAATCGGGACAGGGGCGAATAATTCACCCCTCCACTTT TRBD1 TRBV6-1 17 . TRBJ1-6
CSARDRLNTEAFF TGCAGTGCTCGGGACAGATTAAACACTGAAGCTTTCTTT TRBD1 TRBV20-1 13 few TRBJ1-1
CASSQEVAGAVAKNIQYF TGCGCCAGCAGCCAAGAGGTTGCGGGGGCCGTAGCCAAAAACATTCAGTACTTC . TRBV4-3 18 . TRBJ2-4
CATSPDDPLGRTGELFF TGTGCCACCAGCCCCGACGACCCTTTAGGAAGGACCGGGGAGCTGTTTTTT . TRBV15 17 . TRBJ2-2
CASSLALRTEAFF TGTGCCAGCAGTTTAGCGTTGAGGACTGAAGCTTTCTTT . TRBV12-3/TRBV12-4 13 . TRBJ1-1
CASSLGTGRSEKLFF TGTGCCAGCAGCTTAGGGACAGGCCGGAGTGAAAAACTGTTTTTT TRBD1 TRBV7-2 15 few TRBJ1-4
CASSPTGGVYEQYF TGTGCCAGCAGTCCGACAGGGGGTGTCTACGAGCAGTACTTC TRBD1 TRBV12-3/TRBV12-4 14 . TRBJ2-7
CASSYTGWETFGQYF TGTGCCAGCAGTTATACTGGCTGGGAAACCTTCGGGCAGTATTTT . TRBV6-2/TRBV6-3 15 . TRBJ2-3
CASSPGPTLGNTIYF TGTGCCAGCAGTCCCGGACCTACGCTCGGAAACACCATATATTTT . TRBV12-3/TRBV12-4 15 . TRBJ1-3